A selection of T cell receptor beta chains follows, all from one sample in a study of human T cells and chemical hapten exposure. TCRdb reprocessed the RACE reads with MiXCR, giving one entry per CDR3 protein. The data contain some 57,000 distinct CDR3 sequences, 8.5% to 10% of them seen just once; the ten biggest clones take up approximately 9.6%. Sequenced here: whole blood, sampled in connection with sensitization to the hapten diphenylcyclopropenone (DPC). These receptors all stem from a woman in her twenties or thirties with alopecia areata. Some clones in this sample may be carry-over from other donors' samples. CDR3s include the opening cysteine and the closing phenylalanine or tryptophan. Each record gives: V gene, D gene, J gene, clone size, CDR3 DNA, CDR3 protein. The D gene is left open where the match is weak. Size values are once, few and many counts, or a class for expanded clones, and some rows have none.

>TRBV24-1|TRBD1|TRBJ2-1|many
TGTGCCACCAGTGATTTGAGACAGGGTTGGGAGCAGTTCTTC
CATSDLRQGWEQFF
>TRBV6-5|TRBD1|TRBJ2-5|few
TGTGCCAGCAGTTACTCTCCGGGACAGCCCGCCCAGTACTTC
CASSYSPGQPAQYF
>TRBV27|.|TRBJ1-5|many
TGTGCCAGCAGTTTAGCGCTTAATCAGCCCCAGCATTTT
CASSLALNQPQHF
>TRBV4-2|.|TRBJ2-3|.
TGTGCCGGCAGCCAAGAGGCAGGGAGAGATACGCAGTATTTT
CAGSQEAGRDTQYF
>TRBV7-8|TRBD1|TRBJ2-6|few
TGTGCCAGCAGCTTAGGGCCCCGGACAGGGGGCGCTGGGGCCAACGTCCTGACTTTC
CASSLGPRTGGAGANVLTF
>TRBV20-1|TRBD2|TRBJ2-2|few
TGCAGTGCTAGAGGGCGGGGGGGCCTGAACACCGGGGAGCTGTTTTTT
CSARGRGGLNTGELFF
>TRBV2|.|TRBJ2-7|.
TGTGCCAGCAGTGGTTCGGGCTACGAGCAGTACTTC
CASSGSGYEQYF
>TRBV29-1|TRBD1|TRBJ1-1|many
TGCAGCGTCTCCCAGGGGGGTTTGAACACTGAAGCTTTCTTT
CSVSQGGLNTEAFF
>TRBV20-1|TRBD1|TRBJ2-4|.
TGCAGTGCTCCTCCGGGACAGACCCTAGCCAAAAACATTCAGTACTTC
CSAPPGQTLAKNIQYF
>TRBV5-5|.|TRBJ2-1|.
TGTGCCAGCAGCTTGGGGTGGGGACCTGAGCAGTTCTTC
CASSLGWGPEQFF
>TRBV6-5|.|TRBJ2-1|few
TGTGCCAGCACGGCGGGGGCCCGGGGTGAGCAGTTCTTC
CASTAGARGEQFF
>TRBV5-1|TRBD1|TRBJ2-7|few
TGCGCCAGCAGAACCGCCGGGACAGCCTCCTACGAGCAGTACTTC
CASRTAGTASYEQYF
>TRBV20-1|.|TRBJ2-1|few
TGCATCCTCGGAGGCTCCCTCGGGAATGAGCAGTTCTTC
CILGGSLGNEQFF
>TRBV19|TRBD1|TRBJ2-1|.
TGTGCCAGTAAAAAAGGGGCCAGGGGGAATGAGCAGTTCTTC
CASKKGARGNEQFF
>TRBV7-2|TRBD2|TRBJ2-3|.
TGTGCCAGCAGCGGCAGACTAGCGGGGGGCACAGATACGCAGTATTTT
CASSGRLAGGTDTQYF
>TRBV11-3|TRBD1|TRBJ1-1|.
TGTGCCAGCAGCTTAAGCCGACAGGGGCGAGCTTTCTTT
CASSLSRQGRAFF
>TRBV5-8|.|TRBJ2-2|few
TGTGCCAGCAGAGGGGTAGGGGCTGAGACCGGGGAGCTGTTTTTT
CASRGVGAETGELFF
>TRBV2|.|TRBJ1-2|many
TGTGCCAGCAGTTCCCAGGGGTTAAAGGAGAATGGCTACACCTTC
CASSSQGLKENGYTF
>TRBV12-3/TRBV12-4|.|TRBJ2-1|few
TGTGCCAGCACCTTAGGGGGAAATGAGCAGTTCTTC
CASTLGGNEQFF
>TRBV4-3|TRBD2|TRBJ2-3|many
TGCGCCAGCAGCCTAGGACTAGATGTATCCACAGATACGCAGTATTTT
CASSLGLDVSTDTQYF
>TRBV28|.|TRBJ2-5|few
TGTGCCAGCAGTTTGGTTAACCAAGAGACCCAGTACTTC
CASSLVNQETQYF
>TRBV10-3|.|TRBJ2-7|.
TGTGCCATCAGTGTCGGAGGGAACGAGCAGTACTTC
CAISVGGNEQYF
>TRBV19|.|TRBJ1-3|.
TGTGCCAGTAGTCCCCTTGGGGGAGTAAGAGGCTCTGGAAACACCATATATTTT
CASSPLGGVRGSGNTIYF
>TRBV6-2/TRBV6-3|TRBD1|TRBJ1-6|many
TGTGCCAGCAGTTACCCGGCAGGGGGCCGTTCACCCCTCCACTTT
CASSYPAGGRSPLHF
>TRBV2|TRBD1|TRBJ2-4|few
TGTGCCAGCAGTCCCCAGGGGGCGGCCAAAAACATTCAGTACTTC
CASSPQGAAKNIQYF
>TRBV27|.|TRBJ1-5|.
TGTGCCAGCAGTCCCAGGGGAGTCGTTCAGCCCCAGCATTTT
CASSPRGVVQPQHF
>TRBV7-2|TRBD2|TRBJ2-3|.
TGTGCCAGCAGCTTAGTCCCAGCGGGGGGGCCAGATACGCAGTATTTT
CASSLVPAGGPDTQYF
>TRBV2|TRBD2|TRBJ2-2|many
TGTGCCAGCAGTGAAGTGGGAGCGGGGGCGAACACCGGGGAGCTGTTTTTT
CASSEVGAGANTGELFF
>TRBV18|.|TRBJ2-3|.
TGTGCCAGCTCACCTCAAAATGCAGATACGCAGTATTTT
CASSPQNADTQYF
>TRBV28|.|TRBJ1-5|many
TGTGCCAGCAGTTTAGTTGGAGAAAACAATCAGCCCCAGCATTTT
CASSLVGENNQPQHF
>TRBV12-3/TRBV12-4|.|TRBJ2-7|few
TGTGCCAGCAGTTTAGGGAGGGGGCGGATGGACTTC
CASSLGRGRMDF
>TRBV30|.|TRBJ1-2|.
TGTGCCTGGAGACTAACACCGATCAACTATGGCTACACCTTC
CAWRLTPINYGYTF
>TRBV20-1|.|TRBJ1-2|few
TGCAGTGCTCAGACGGGAGGGTCCTATGGCTACACCTTC
CSAQTGGSYGYTF
>TRBV28|.|TRBJ1-5|.
TGTGCCAGCAGTTGCCGTCAGCCCCAGCATTTT
CASSCRQPQHF
>TRBV7-2|TRBD1|TRBJ2-6|.
TGTGCCAGCAGCTCGCAGGGGGCTGGGGCCAACGTCCTGACTTTC
CASSSQGAGANVLTF
>TRBV20-1|TRBD1|TRBJ2-1|.
TGCAGTGCTCTCGGACAGGGGGCCCACAATGAGCAGTTCTTC
CSALGQGAHNEQFF
>TRBV15|TRBD1|TRBJ1-1|few
TGTGCCACCAGCGGCACAGGGGCGACAACCCACACTGAAGCTTTCTTT
CATSGTGATTHTEAFF
>TRBV5-6|.|TRBJ1-1|few
TGTGCCAGCAGCCCGGGTTGGTGGAGGATTAACACTGAAGCTTTCTTT
CASSPGWWRINTEAFF
>TRBV28|TRBD2|TRBJ2-3|.
TGTGCCAGCAGTTCACCGAACCACCGGACTAGCGGGGGCCGGGAAGATTCAGATACGCAGTATTTT
CASSSPNHRTSGGREDSDTQYF
>TRBV7-2|.|TRBJ1-1|.
TGTGCCAGCAGCTTTAGGCTAGAGGAAGCTTTCTTT
CASSFRLEEAFF
>TRBV7-9|.|TRBJ2-4|.
TGTGCCAGCAGCTCGGACCTAACGCGAGCCAAAAACATTCAGTACTTC
CASSSDLTRAKNIQYF
>TRBV7-2|.|TRBJ2-3|.
TGTGCCAGCAGCTCGGGACTGTCCACAGATACGCAGTATTTT
CASSSGLSTDTQYF
>TRBV2|.|TRBJ1-6|once
TGTGCCAGCAGTGAAGCCCCGGGACGGAGTAATTCACCCCTCCACTTT
CASSEAPGRSNSPLHF
>TRBV5-1|.|TRBJ1-2|.
TGCGCCAGCAGCTTCGATTGTAGTGGCTACACCTTC
CASSFDCSGYTF
>TRBV18|.|TRBJ1-4|many
TGTGCCAGCTCACCACAGGAGGCTAATGAAAAACTGTTTTTT
CASSPQEANEKLFF
>TRBV19|.|TRBJ2-3|many
TGTGCCAGTAGTATGGTAGGAGGAGATACGCAGTATTTT
CASSMVGGDTQYF
>TRBV20-1|.|TRBJ2-1|few
TGCAGTGCTAGAAGGTCCGATGAGCAGTTCTTC
CSARRSDEQFF
>TRBV30|.|TRBJ2-7|many
TGTGCCTGGAGCTCTAGCCTTCCAGTCTACGAGCAGTACTTC
CAWSSSLPVYEQYF
>TRBV6-6|.|TRBJ2-3|few
TGTGCCAGCAGTAGGACGGCTAGCACAGATACGCAGTATTTT
CASSRTASTDTQYF
>TRBV2|TRBD1|TRBJ1-2|many
TGTGCCAGCGCAGATGGGACAGGAGGACAATGGGGCTACACCTTC
CASADGTGGQWGYTF
>TRBV5-1|TRBD1|TRBJ2-7|.
TGCGCCAGCAGCTTGAATCCCGGGACAGAGTACGAGCAGTACTTC
CASSLNPGTEYEQYF
>TRBV6-5|.|TRBJ2-7|.
TGTGCCAGCAGTCTAAGAAAGAACAGGGTCCAATCCTACGAGCAGTACTTC
CASSLRKNRVQSYEQYF